The following is a TCR beta chain sequence with its context. The data were obtained in a study of T cell changes during pregnancy in multiple sclerosis. Sequencing used immunoSEQ multiplex PCR; TCRdb keeps in-frame clones, though not all of them. This table holds over 70,000 clones, more than 85% found once. There are 16 residues in the CDR3. With V trimmed by 6 bases and J by 7 bases, 9 bases remained unmatched. Germline CDR1 reads MNHEY; CDR2 reads SMNVEV (reference sequence). The chain is built from TRBV27 and TRBJ2-2, with 12 nucleotides matching TRBD2. This TCR was sampled from a female donor in good health, enrolled as a control in a pregnancy study. Sequenced material: peripheral blood, taken in the first trimester of pregnancy. In DNA, the CDR3 is TGTGCCAGCAGCCTCACTAGCGGGGGGCTCAACGGGGAGCTGTTTTTT. Translated: CASSLTSGGLNGELFF.